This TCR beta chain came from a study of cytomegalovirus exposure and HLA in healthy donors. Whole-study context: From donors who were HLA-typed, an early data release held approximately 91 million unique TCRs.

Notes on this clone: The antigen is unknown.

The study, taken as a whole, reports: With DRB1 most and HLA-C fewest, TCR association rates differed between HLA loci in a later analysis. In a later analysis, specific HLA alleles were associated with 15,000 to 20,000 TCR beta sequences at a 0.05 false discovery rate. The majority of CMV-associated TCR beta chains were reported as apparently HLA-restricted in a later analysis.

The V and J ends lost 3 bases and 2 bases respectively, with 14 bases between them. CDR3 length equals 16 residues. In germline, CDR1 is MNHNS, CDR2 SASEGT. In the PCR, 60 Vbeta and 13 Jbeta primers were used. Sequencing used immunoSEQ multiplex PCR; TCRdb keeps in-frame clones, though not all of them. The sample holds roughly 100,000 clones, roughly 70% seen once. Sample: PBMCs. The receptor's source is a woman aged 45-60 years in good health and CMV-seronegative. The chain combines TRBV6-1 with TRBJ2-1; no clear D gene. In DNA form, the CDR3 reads TGTGCCAGCAGTGATTCTATTATTCCGCCCTACAATGAGCAGTTCTTC. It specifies CASSDSIIPPYNEQFF.